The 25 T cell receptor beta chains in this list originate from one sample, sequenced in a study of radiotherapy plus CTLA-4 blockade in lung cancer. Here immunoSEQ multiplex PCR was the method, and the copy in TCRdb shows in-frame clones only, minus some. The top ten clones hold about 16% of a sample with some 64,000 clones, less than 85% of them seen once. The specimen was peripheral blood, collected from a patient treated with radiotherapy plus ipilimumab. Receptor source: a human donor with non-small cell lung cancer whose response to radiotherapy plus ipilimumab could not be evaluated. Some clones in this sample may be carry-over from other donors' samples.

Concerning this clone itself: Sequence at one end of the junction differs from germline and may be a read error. For the CDR3, the DNA is TGCGCCAGCAGATTGGTCGGGACAGGGGAAGAGACCCAGTACTTC. This encodes CASRLVGTGEETQYF. The rearrangement uses TRBV5-1 and TRBJ2-5, with TRBD1 matching 10 bases. This CDR3 comprises 15 residues. CDR1 SGHRS and CDR2 YFSETQ come from the germline V gene.

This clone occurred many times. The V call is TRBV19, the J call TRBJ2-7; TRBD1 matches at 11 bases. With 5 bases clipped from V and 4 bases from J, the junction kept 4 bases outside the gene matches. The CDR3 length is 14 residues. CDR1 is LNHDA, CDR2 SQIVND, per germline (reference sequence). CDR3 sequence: CASSGGTGGYEQYF. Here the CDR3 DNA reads TGTGCCAGTAGTGGCGGGACAGGGGGGTACGAGCAGTACTTC.

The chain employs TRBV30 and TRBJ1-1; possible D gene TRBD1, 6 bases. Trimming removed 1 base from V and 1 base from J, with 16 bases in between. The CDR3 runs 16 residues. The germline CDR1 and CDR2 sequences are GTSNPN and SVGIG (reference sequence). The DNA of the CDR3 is TGTGCCTGGAGTGGGGGGGGCGCGGGAGAGAACACTGAAGCTTTCTTT. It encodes CAWSGGGAGENTEAFF.

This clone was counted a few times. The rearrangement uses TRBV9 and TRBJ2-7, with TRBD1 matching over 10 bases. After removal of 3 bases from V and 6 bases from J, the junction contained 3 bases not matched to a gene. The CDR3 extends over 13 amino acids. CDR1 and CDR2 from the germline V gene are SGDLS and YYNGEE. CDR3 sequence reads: CASSADRGREQYF. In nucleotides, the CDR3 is TGTGCCAGCAGCGCCGACAGGGGGCGCGAGCAGTACTTC.

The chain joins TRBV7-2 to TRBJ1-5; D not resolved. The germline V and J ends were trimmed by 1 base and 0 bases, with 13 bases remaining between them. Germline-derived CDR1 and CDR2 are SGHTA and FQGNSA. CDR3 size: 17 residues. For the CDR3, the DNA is TGTGCCAGCAGCTTAGTAGGAGGGCCTTATAGCAATCAGCCCCAGCATTTT. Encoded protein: CASSLVGGPYSNQPQHF. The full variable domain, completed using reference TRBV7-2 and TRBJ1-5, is GAGVSQSPSNKVTEKGKDVELRCDPISGHTALYWYRQSLGQGLEFLIYFQGNSAPDKSGLPSDRFSAERTGGSVSTLTIQRTQQEDSAVYLCASSLVGGPYSNQPQHFGDGTRLSIL.

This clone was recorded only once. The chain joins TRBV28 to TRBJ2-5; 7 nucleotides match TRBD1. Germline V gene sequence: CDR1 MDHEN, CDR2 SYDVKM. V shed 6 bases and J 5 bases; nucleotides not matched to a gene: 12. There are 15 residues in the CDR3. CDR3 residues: CASSPRQGGAETQYF. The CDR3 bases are TGTGCCAGCAGCCCTCGACAGGGTGGTGCGGAGACCCAGTACTTC. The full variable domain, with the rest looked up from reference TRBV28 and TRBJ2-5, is DVKVTQSSRYLVKRTGEKVFLECVQDMDHENMFWYRQDPGLGLRLIYFSYDVKMKEKGDIPEGYSVSREKKERFSLILESASTNQTSMYLCASSPRQGGAETQYFGPGTRLLVL.

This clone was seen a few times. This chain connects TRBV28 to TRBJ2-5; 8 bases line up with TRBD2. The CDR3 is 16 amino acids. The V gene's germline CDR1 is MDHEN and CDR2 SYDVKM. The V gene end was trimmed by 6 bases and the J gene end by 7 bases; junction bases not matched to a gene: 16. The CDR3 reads CASSKSPGLGGGTQYF. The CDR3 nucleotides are TGTGCCAGCAGCAAGTCTCCGGGACTAGGGGGGGGGACCCAGTACTTC.

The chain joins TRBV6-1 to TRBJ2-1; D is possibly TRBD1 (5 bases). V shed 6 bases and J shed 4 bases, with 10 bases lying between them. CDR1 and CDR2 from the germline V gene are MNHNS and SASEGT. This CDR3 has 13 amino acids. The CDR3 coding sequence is TGTGCCAGCAGACAGGATTATTACAATGAGCAGTTCTTC. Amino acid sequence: CASRQDYYNEQFF.

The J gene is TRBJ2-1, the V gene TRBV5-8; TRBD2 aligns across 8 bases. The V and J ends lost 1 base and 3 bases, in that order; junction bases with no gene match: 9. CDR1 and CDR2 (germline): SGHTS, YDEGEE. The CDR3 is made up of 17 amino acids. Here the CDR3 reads CASSLSGSGRGYNEQFF. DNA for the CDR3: TGTGCCAGCAGCTTGTCGGGATCCGGGAGGGGCTACAATGAGCAGTTCTTC.

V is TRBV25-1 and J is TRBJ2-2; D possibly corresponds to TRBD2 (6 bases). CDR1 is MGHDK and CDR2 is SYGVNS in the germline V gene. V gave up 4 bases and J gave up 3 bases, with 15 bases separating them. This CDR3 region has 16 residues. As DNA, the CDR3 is TGTGCCAGCAGTGCTCCCTGGGGAGGTGACACCGGGGAGCTGTTTTTT. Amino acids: CASSAPWGGDTGELFF. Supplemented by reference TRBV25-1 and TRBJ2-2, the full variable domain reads EADIYQTPRYLVIGTGKKITLECSQTMGHDKMYWYQQDPGMELHLIHYSYGVNSTEKGDLSSESTVSRIRTEHFPLTLESARPSHTSQYLCASSAPWGGDTGELFFGEGSRLTVL.

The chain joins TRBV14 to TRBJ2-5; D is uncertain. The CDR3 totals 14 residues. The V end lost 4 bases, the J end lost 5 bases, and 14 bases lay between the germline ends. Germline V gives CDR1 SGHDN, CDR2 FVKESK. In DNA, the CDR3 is TGTGCCAGCAGCCCGACAAACGTCAAGGAGACCCAGTACTTC. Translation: CASSPTNVKETQYF. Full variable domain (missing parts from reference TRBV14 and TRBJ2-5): EAGVTQFPSHSVIEKGQTVTLRCDPISGHDNLYWYRRVMGKEIKFLLHFVKESKQDESGMPNNRFLAERTGGTYSTLKVQPAELEDSGVYFCASSPTNVKETQYFGPGTRLLVL.

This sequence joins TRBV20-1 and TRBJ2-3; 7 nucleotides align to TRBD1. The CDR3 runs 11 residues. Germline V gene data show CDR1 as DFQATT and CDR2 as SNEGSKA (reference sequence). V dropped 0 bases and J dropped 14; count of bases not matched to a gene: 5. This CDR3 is CSARDQTGRYF. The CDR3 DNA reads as TGCAGTGCTAGAGATCAGACAGGGAGGTATTTT.

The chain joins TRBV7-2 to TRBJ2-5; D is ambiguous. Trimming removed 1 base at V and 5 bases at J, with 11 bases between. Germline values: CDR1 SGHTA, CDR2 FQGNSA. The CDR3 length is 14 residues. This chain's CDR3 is CASSLGTMPETQYF. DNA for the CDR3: TGTGCCAGCAGCTTAGGTACTATGCCGGAGACCCAGTACTTC.

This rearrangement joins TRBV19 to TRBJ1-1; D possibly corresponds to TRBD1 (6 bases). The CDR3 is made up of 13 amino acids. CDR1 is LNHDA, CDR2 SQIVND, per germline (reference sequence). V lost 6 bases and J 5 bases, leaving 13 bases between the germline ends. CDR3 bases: TGTGCCAGTAGCCTTACAGGACAGACTGAAGCTTTCTTT. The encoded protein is CASSLTGQTEAFF.

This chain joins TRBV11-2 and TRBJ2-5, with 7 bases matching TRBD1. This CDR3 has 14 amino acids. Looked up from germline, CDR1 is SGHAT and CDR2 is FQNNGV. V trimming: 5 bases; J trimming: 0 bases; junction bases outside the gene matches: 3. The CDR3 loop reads CASSPGQYQETQYF. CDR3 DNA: TGTGCCAGCAGCCCGGGACAGTACCAAGAGACCCAGTACTTC.

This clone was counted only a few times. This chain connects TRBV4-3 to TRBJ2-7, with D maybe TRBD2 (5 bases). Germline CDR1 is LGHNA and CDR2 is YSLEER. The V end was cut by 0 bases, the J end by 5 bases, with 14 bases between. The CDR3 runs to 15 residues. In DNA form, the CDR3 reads TGCGCCAGCAGCCAAGATGGAGGTTTCCACGACGAGCAGTACTTC. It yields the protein CASSQDGGFHDEQYF.

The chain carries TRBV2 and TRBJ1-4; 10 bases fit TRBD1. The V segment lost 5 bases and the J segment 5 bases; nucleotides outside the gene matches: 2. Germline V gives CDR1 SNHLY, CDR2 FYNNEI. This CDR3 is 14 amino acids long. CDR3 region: CASSWTGGNEKLFF. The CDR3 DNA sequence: TGTGCCAGCAGTTGGACAGGGGGGAATGAAAAACTGTTTTTT.

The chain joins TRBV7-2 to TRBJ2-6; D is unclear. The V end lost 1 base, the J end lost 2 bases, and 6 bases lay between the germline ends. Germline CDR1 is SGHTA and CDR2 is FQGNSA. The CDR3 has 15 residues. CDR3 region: CASSLGGAGANVLTF. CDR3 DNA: TGTGCCAGCAGCTTAGGAGGAGCTGGGGCCAACGTCCTGACTTTC.

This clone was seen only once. This chain's CDR3 is CAISESRGAGNTIYF. The DNA for the CDR3 is TGTGCCATCAGTGAGTCCAGGGGGGCTGGAAACACCATATATTTT. The chain carries TRBV10-3 and TRBJ1-3, with 7 bases that match TRBD1. The J segment lost 2 bases and the V segment lost 0 bases, leaving 1 base of the junction unmatched. The CDR3 is 15 amino acids. Germline V gene lookup returns CDR1 ENHRY and CDR2 SYGVKD.

CDR3 sequence (DNA): TGTGCCAGCAGTTCGACAGGGTGGTATGGCTACACCTTC. It specifies CASSSTGWYGYTF. The J gene is TRBJ1-2, the V gene TRBV28; 7 bases are a match to TRBD1. Trimming at V came to 4 bases and at J to 5 bases, leaving 4 bases not matched to a gene. The CDR3 is made up of 13 amino acids. Germline V CDR1 and CDR2: MDHEN, SYDVKM.

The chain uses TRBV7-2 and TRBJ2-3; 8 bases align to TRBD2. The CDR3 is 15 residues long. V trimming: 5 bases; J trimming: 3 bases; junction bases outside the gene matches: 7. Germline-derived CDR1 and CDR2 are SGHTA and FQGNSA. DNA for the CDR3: TGTGCCAGCAGCCCATGGACTAGCCGTACAGATACGCAGTATTTT. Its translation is CASSPWTSRTDTQYF.

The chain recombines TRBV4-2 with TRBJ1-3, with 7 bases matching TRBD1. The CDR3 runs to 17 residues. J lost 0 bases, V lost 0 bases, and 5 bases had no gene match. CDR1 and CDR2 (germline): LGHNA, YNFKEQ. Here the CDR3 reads CASSQDSTGLSGNTIYF. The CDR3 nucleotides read TGTGCCAGCAGCCAAGATTCGACAGGGCTCTCTGGAAACACCATATATTTT.

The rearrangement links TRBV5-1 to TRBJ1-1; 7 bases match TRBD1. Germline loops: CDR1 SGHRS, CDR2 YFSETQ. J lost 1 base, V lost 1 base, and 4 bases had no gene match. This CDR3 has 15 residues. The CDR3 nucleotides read TGCGCCAGCAGCTTGCAGGGGGGATCGAACACTGAAGCTTTCTTT. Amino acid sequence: CASSLQGGSNTEAFF.

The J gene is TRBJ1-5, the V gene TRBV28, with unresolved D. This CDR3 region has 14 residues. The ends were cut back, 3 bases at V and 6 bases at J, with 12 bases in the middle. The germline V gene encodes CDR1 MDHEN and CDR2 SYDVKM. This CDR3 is CASSLRGGGQPQHF. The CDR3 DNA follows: TGTGCCAGCAGTTTGCGGGGAGGTGGTCAGCCCCAGCATTTT.

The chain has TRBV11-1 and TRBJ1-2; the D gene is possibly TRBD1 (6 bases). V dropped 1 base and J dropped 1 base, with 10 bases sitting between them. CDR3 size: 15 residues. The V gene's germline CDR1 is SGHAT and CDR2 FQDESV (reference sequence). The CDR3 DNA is TGTGCCAGCAGCTTAGAGGACAGAGATAACTATGGCTACACCTTC. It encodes CASSLEDRDNYGYTF.